The sequence of this TCR beta chain was determined in a study of T cells in Graves' hyperthyroidism and ophthalmopathy. Study-wide results and limits: The model forecast ophthalmopathy, anticipating it by a median around 6.5 months before onset. A model of 13 V-J pairs discriminated ophthalmopathy from stable hyperthyroidism.

Amplified TCR beta CDR3 regions came from RNA transcripts. A set of HTBI primers served as the primers for a first-round RT-PCR of the TCR CDR3. TCRdb used MiXCR to reprocess the multiplex PCR reads, holding one entry per CDR3 protein. The table has fewer than 450,000 distinct CDR3 sequences, approximately 17% seen once; the top ten hold around 40%. This clonotype was seen at least ten times. The antigen remains unidentified. The sequencing input was blood. This clonotype originated in a man aged 18-30 years with Graves' ophthalmopathy.

The CDR3 sequence is CASSSLGQGTPSYEQYF. CDR3 in DNA: TGTGCCAGCAGTTCATTGGGGCAGGGGACACCCTCCTACGAGCAGTACTTC. The gene calls are TRBV28 and TRBJ2-7; TRBD1 might be the D (6 bases). The CDR3 extends over 17 amino acids. The V and J ends lost 4 bases and 0 bases respectively, with 19 bases between them. The germline CDR1 and CDR2 sequences are MDHEN and SYDVKM.